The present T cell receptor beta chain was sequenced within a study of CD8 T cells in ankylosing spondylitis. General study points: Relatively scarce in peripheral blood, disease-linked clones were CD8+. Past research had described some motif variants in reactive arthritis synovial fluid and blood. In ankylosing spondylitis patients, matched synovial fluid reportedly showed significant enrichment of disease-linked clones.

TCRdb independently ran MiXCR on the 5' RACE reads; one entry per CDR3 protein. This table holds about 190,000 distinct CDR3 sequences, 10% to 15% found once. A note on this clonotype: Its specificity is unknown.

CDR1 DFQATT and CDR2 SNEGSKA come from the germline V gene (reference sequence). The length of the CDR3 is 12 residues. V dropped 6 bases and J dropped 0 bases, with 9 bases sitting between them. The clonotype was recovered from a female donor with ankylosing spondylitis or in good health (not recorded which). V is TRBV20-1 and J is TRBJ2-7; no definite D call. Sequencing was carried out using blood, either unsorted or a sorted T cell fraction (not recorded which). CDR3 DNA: TGCAGTGCCAGACCCAACTCCTACGAGCAGTACTTC. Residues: CSARPNSYEQYF.